The entry that follows covers one T cell receptor (beta chain) sequence. Its antigen is still unknown. This cohort consisted of healthy bone marrow donors. These donors counted as nominally healthy when sampled, but unrecorded immune exposures were likely. PCR used 60 Vbeta primers and 13 Jbeta primers. Sequencing was performed with immunoSEQ multiplex PCR; in TCRdb, only in-frame clones are kept and a portion is missing. The top ten clones hold 0.94% of a sample with around 140,000 clones, more than 70% of them seen once. These data originate in a study of cytomegalovirus exposure and HLA in healthy donors. Study findings and constraints: Later genetic work tied a missense DCLRE1C variant to beta-chain V and J trimming. Cytomegalovirus-associated status was assigned to some 180 TCR beta chains.

The CDR3 contains 15 residues. Germline lookup yields CDR1 SGHRS and CDR2 YFSETQ. With 1 base clipped from V and 14 bases from J, the junction kept 11 bases outside the gene matches. This TCR was sampled from a woman aged 55 to 70 in good health and CMV-seronegative. The sequencing sample was made of PBMCs. This chain connects TRBV5-1 to TRBJ2-1; TRBD1 matches at 11 bases. CDR3 in DNA: TGCGCCAGCAGCTTGCGGGACAGGGGGGTTGATGTGGAGTTCTTC. This codes for CASSLRDRGVDVEFF.